These 20 T cell receptor beta chains came from one sample sequenced in a study of OX40 agonist ivuxolimab in advanced cancers. The protocol was immunoSEQ multiplex PCR, while the TCRdb copy is restricted to in-frame clones and leaves out a portion. The sample contains 77,000 or so clones, around 93% of which appear only once. The sample consisted of CD4+ or CD8+ T cells sorted from blood, taken in a trial of the OX40 agonist ivuxolimab. These receptors originate from an adult with an advanced solid tumor such as melanoma, head and neck, liver or kidney cancer.

The DNA of the CDR3 is TGTGCCAGCAGCTTTAGGTCCGGGACACTTCAAGAGACCCAGTACTTC. It yields the protein CASSFRSGTLQETQYF. The chain links TRBV7-6 to TRBJ2-5; tentatively, D is TRBD1 (6 bases). From germline, CDR1 is SGHVS and CDR2 FNYEAQ. The CDR3 totals 16 residues. V was clipped by 3 bases and J by 2 bases, with 16 bases between them.

V is TRBV5-1 and J is TRBJ2-5; weak D call: TRBD2 (5 bases). The CDR3 loop spans 15 amino acids. CDR1 and CDR2 from the germline V gene are SGHRS and YFSETQ. Trimming stripped 1 base from V and 1 base from J, with 11 bases between. The DNA of the CDR3 is TGCGCCAGCAGCTTGCATCGGGAAACCCAAGAGACCCAGTACTTC. Amino acid sequence: CASSLHRETQETQYF.

The V gene is TRBV19, the J gene TRBJ2-7, with D perhaps matching TRBD1 (6 bases). Looked up from germline, CDR1 is LNHDA and CDR2 is SQIVND (reference sequence). The CDR3 totals 14 residues. V was pared by 6 bases and J by 3 bases, with 15 bases between. CDR3 in DNA: TGTGCCAGTAGCCCGGGACACCCGGGCTACGAGCAGTACTTC. This gives the protein CASSPGHPGYEQYF.

The CDR3 DNA reads TGTGCCAGCAGTGGGAGACAGGGTGGGTATGGCTACACCTTC. Translated: CASSGRQGGYGYTF. The J gene is TRBJ1-2, the V gene TRBV13, with 7 positions matching TRBD1. The CDR3 is made up of 14 amino acids. The V and J ends lost 6 bases and 5 bases, in that order; junction bases with no gene match: 9. Germline assignment: CDR1 PRHDT and CDR2 FYEKMQ (reference sequence).

The chain is built from TRBV13 and TRBJ1-1, with 7 bases aligning to TRBD1. The CDR3 is 16 amino acids. Trimming took 2 bases from V and 3 from J; bases not matched to a gene: 9. Germline V gives CDR1 PRHDT, CDR2 FYEKMQ (reference sequence). CDR3 DNA sequence: TGTGCCAGCAGCTTACGAGGCAGGGGGAAGGACACTGAAGCTTTCTTT. This gives the protein CASSLRGRGKDTEAFF.

On this clone: The sample contains more than one DNA sequence encoding this CDR3. The gene calls are TRBV27 and TRBJ1-2; the D is unclear. This CDR3 is built from 13 residues. V dropped 2 bases and J dropped 4 bases, with 8 bases sitting between them. Per germline, CDR1 MNHEY and CDR2 SMNVEV (reference sequence). The chain's CDR3 is CASSLGGIYGYTF. CDR3 DNA: TGTGCCAGCAGTTTAGGAGGGATCTATGGCTACACCTTC.

This clone appeared once. The chain links TRBV9 to TRBJ1-5, with TRBD1 as a possible D gene (6 bases). This CDR3 is 14 amino acids long. Germline loops: CDR1 SGDLS, CDR2 YYNGEE. The V gene lost 0 bases and the J gene lost 5 bases, with 9 bases spanning the gap. DNA for the CDR3: TGTGCCAGCAGCGTAGACGGGGGCGATCAGCCCCAGCATTTT. Amino acids: CASSVDGGDQPQHF.

This chain uses TRBV13 with TRBJ1-3; the D gene is possibly TRBD1 (5 bases). Germline CDR1 PRHDT, CDR2 FYEKMQ (reference sequence). The length of the CDR3 is 15 residues. The germline V and J ends were trimmed by 2 bases and 0 bases, with 8 bases remaining between them. CDR3 residues: CASSLWGVSGNTIYF. The CDR3 coding sequence is TGTGCCAGCAGCTTATGGGGCGTCTCTGGAAACACCATATATTTT.

This clone is medium-sized (0.01 to 0.1%) within its sample. The gene calls are TRBV27 and TRBJ2-1, with 11 bases identical to TRBD1. This CDR3 spans 19 amino acids. The junction had 20 bases not matched to a gene; V was cut back by 7 bases and J by 6 bases. Germline V gene data show CDR1 as MNHEY and CDR2 as SMNVEV (reference sequence). CDR3 region: CASTFQRTGGLGSPNEQFF. Here the CDR3 DNA reads TGTGCCAGCACATTTCAGCGGACAGGGGGCTTAGGGTCCCCCAATGAGCAGTTCTTC.

Only a few counts were recorded for this clone. This rearrangement joins TRBV27 to TRBJ1-6, with unresolved D. The V gene's germline CDR1 is MNHEY and CDR2 SMNVEV (reference sequence). Trimming took off 3 bases at V and 7 bases at J, with 4 bases between the two ends. The CDR3 length is 12 residues. CDR3 protein: CASSFANSPLHF. Here the CDR3 DNA reads TGTGCCAGCAGTTTCGCCAATTCACCCCTCCACTTT.

The chain joins TRBV9 to TRBJ2-3, with D hard to call. The CDR3 contains 13 residues. V lost 4 bases, J lost 0 bases, and 6 bases lay in between. CDR1 is SGDLS and CDR2 is YYNGEE in the germline V gene. CDR3 DNA: TGTGCCAGCAGCTTCCCTAGCACAGATACGCAGTATTTT. This gives the protein CASSFPSTDTQYF.

The chain employs TRBV5-1 and TRBJ2-7; D gene unclear. V lost 4 bases, J lost 7 bases, and 12 bases lay in between. Germline CDR1 is SGHRS and CDR2 is YFSETQ. This CDR3 region has 12 residues. CDR3 bases: TGCGCCAGCAGCCTGGGCCCGACGGAGCAGTACTTC. Protein sequence: CASSLGPTEQYF.

The rearrangement joins TRBV6-5 to TRBJ1-1, with 8 bases that match TRBD1. Germline V gives CDR1 MNHEY, CDR2 SVGAGI. V dropped 8 bases and J dropped 1; count of bases not matched to a gene: 6. The CDR3 totals 14 residues. Written as DNA, the CDR3 is TGTGCCAGCGTCCCAGGGGGCGAGAACACTGAAGCTTTCTTT. Translating it yields CASVPGGENTEAFF.

The V gene is TRBV4-1, the J gene TRBJ1-3; D gene uncertain. CDR1 MGHRA and CDR2 YSYEKL come from the germline V gene. Trimming shortened V by 5 bases and J by 2 bases, and 10 bases separated the two germline ends. This CDR3 region has 14 residues. CDR3 protein: CASSDVVAGNTIYF. The DNA of the CDR3 is TGCGCCAGCAGCGACGTCGTCGCTGGAAACACCATATATTTT.

This chain uses TRBV14 with TRBJ1-2, with a possible D match to TRBD1 (5 bases). The germline CDR1 and CDR2 sequences are SGHDN and FVKESK. The CDR3 totals 15 residues. Trimming removed 0 bases from V and 1 base from J, with 9 bases in between. In nucleotides, the CDR3 is TGTGCCAGCAGCCAAGATCGGGACGTTAACTATGGCTACACCTTC. Translated, it gives CASSQDRDVNYGYTF.

The genes are TRBV9 and TRBJ1-2; D is undetermined. V dropped 0 bases and J dropped 5 bases, with 23 bases sitting between them. CDR3 length: 18 residues. Looked up from germline, CDR1 is SGDLS and CDR2 is YYNGEE. The CDR3 protein is CASSVGVEGLPGLYGYTF. CDR3 DNA: TGTGCCAGCAGCGTAGGGGTGGAAGGTCTACCCGGGCTATATGGCTACACCTTC.

This clone appeared a single time. The chain carries TRBV6-5 and TRBJ1-4; D unclear. The CDR3 consists of 14 residues. Germline assignment: CDR1 MNHEY and CDR2 SVGAGI. Trimming took 8 bases from V and 4 from J, leaving 14 bases between them. The CDR3 loop reads CASGVNPLNEKLFF. CDR3 DNA: TGTGCCAGCGGGGTGAATCCCCTTAATGAAAAACTGTTTTTT.

The DNA of the CDR3 is TGTGCCAGCAGTTATATTAACGTTGGCAATGAGCAGTTCTTC. This sequence encodes CASSYINVGNEQFF. V and J are TRBV6-5 and TRBJ2-1; D remains ambiguous. The CDR3 is 14 residues long. The germline CDR1 and CDR2 sequences are MNHEY and SVGAGI. V lost 3 bases and J 6 bases, leaving 12 bases between the germline ends.

The J gene is TRBJ1-6, the V gene TRBV2; D gene uncertain. The CDR3 extends over 14 amino acids. Trimming pared 9 bases from V and 3 bases from J, leaving 12 bases between. Germline V gene sequence: CDR1 SNHLY, CDR2 FYNNEI. The CDR3 loop is CASNAWIYNSPLHF. DNA for the CDR3: TGTGCCAGTAATGCCTGGATCTATAATTCACCCCTCCACTTT.

The V gene is TRBV10-2, the J gene TRBJ1-1; D unclear. The V end was cut by 7 bases, the J end by 1 base, with 7 bases between. Germline loops: CDR1 WSHSY, CDR2 SAAADI. The CDR3 runs 12 residues. The CDR3 region is CASNQPNTEAFF. DNA for the CDR3: TGCGCCAGCAATCAACCGAACACTGAAGCTTTCTTT.